This entry concerns a single T cell receptor beta chain. These data belong to a study of PD-L1 blockade in urothelial cancer. Study-level background: Each participant's history included 0 to 3 prior chemotherapy regimens. Per blood sample, T cells had a median of around 150,000.

TCRdb keeps only in-frame clones here, not all; method: immunoSEQ multiplex PCR. The table lists tens of thousands of clones, about 84% of them singletons. As to time point: pretreatment peripheral blood. Locally advanced or metastatic urothelial carcinoma was present in patients. Germline V gene lookup returns CDR1 SGHAT and CDR2 FQNNGV. The CDR3 is 13 amino acids. V shed 2 bases and J shed 7 bases, with 11 bases lying between them. V usage is TRBV11-2 and J usage is TRBJ1-2, with a possible D match to TRBD1 (5 bases). Sequenced here: PBMCs, sampled around atezolizumab (anti-PD-L1) treatment. The origin of this receptor is a man between 60 and 75 years old with urothelial cancer. The CDR3 spells CASSLSQAFGYTF. The CDR3 nucleotides read TGTGCCAGCAGCTTATCACAGGCCTTTGGCTACACCTTC.